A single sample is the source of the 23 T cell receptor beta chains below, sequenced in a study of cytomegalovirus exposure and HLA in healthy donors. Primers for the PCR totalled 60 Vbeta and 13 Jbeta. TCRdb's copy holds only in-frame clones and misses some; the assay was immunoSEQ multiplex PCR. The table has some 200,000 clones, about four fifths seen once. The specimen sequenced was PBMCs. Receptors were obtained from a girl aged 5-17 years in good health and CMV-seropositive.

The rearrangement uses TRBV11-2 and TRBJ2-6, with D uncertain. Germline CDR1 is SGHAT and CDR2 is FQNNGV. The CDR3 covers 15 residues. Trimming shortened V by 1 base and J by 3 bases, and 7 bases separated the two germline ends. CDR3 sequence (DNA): TGTGCCAGCAGCTTAGTTGCGCTTGGGGCCAACGTCCTGACTTTC. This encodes CASSLVALGANVLTF.

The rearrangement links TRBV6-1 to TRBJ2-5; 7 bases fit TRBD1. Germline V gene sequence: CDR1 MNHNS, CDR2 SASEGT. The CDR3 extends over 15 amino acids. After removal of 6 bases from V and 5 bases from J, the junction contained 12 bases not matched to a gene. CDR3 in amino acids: CASRLTGNAGETQYF. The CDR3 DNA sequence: TGTGCCAGCAGATTGACAGGGAACGCCGGGGAGACCCAGTACTTC.

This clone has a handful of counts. CDR3 coding DNA: TGTGCCATCGGGACAGGGACGAACACTGAAGCTTTCTTT. Encoded protein: CAIGTGTNTEAFF. The rearrangement links TRBV10-3 to TRBJ1-1; TRBD1 aligns across 9 bases. V trimming: 8 bases; J trimming: 1 base; junction bases outside the gene matches: 2. Germline V gene sequence: CDR1 ENHRY, CDR2 SYGVKD. This CDR3 region has 13 residues.

CDR3 bases: TGTGCCAGCAGCATACAGGGCTCTGGAAACACCATATATTTT. Translation: CASSIQGSGNTIYF. The chain carries TRBV9 and TRBJ1-3; possibly TRBD1 for D (6 bases). Looked up from germline, CDR1 is SGDLS and CDR2 is YYNGEE. Trimming shortened V by 4 bases and J by 0 bases, and 8 bases separated the two germline ends. CDR3 size: 14 residues. Full variable domain (outside the CDR3, taken from reference TRBV9 and TRBJ1-3): DSGVTQTPKHLITATGQRVTLRCSPRSGDLSVYWYQQSLDQGLQFLIQYYNGEERAKGNILERFSAQQFPDLHSELNLSSLELGDSALYFCASSIQGSGNTIYFGEGSWLTVV.

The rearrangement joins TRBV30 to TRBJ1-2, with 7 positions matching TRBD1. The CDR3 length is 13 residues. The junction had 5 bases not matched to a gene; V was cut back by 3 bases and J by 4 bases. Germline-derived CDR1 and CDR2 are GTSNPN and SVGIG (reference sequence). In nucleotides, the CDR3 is TGTGCCTGGAGGAAGGGGGCTGGCTATGGCTACACCTTC. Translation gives CAWRKGAGYGYTF.

For the CDR3, the DNA is TGCGCCAGCAGCTTAAGGACGGAAGGAGGTGAAGCTTTCTTT. Translating gives CASSLRTEGGEAFF. V is TRBV5-1 and J is TRBJ1-1; D not certain. This CDR3 has 14 amino acids. In germline, CDR1 is SGHRS, CDR2 YFSETQ. V lost 2 bases, J lost 7 bases, and 15 bases lay in between.

CDR3 nucleotides: TGTGCCAGCAGCATTAAAGGACAGGGGACACGATATGAGCAGTTCTTC. It yields the protein CASSIKGQGTRYEQFF. The genes are TRBV9 and TRBJ2-1; 9 bases agree with TRBD1. Germline V gives CDR1 SGDLS, CDR2 YYNGEE. This CDR3 comprises 16 residues. J lost 8 bases, V lost 4 bases, and 13 bases had no gene match.

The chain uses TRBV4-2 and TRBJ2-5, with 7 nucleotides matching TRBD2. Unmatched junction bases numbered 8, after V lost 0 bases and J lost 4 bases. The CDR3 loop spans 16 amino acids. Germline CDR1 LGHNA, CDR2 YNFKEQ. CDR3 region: CASSQDPGGSTETQYF. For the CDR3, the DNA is TGTGCCAGCAGCCAAGATCCGGGGGGATCGACAGAGACCCAGTACTTC.

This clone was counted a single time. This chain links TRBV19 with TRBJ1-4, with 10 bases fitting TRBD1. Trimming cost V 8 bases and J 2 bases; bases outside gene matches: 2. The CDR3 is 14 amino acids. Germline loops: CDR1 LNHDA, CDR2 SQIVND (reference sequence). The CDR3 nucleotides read TGTGCCAGTCGGGACAGGGGTACTAATGAAAAACTGTTTTTT. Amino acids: CASRDRGTNEKLFF.

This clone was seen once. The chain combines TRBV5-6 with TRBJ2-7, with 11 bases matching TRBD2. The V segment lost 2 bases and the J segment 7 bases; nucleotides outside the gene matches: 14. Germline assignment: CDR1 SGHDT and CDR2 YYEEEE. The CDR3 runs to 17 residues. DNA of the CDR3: TGTGCCAGCAGCTTCATTTTTAGCGGGGGGGCCGTGTATGAGCAGTACTTC. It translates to CASSFIFSGGAVYEQYF.

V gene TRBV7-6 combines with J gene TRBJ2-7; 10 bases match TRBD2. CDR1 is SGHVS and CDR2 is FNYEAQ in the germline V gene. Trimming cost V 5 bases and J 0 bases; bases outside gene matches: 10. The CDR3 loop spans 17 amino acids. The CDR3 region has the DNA TGTGCCAGCAGCGTCAGCGCTAGCGGGGGCCTCTCCTACGAGCAGTACTTC. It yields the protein CASSVSASGGLSYEQYF.

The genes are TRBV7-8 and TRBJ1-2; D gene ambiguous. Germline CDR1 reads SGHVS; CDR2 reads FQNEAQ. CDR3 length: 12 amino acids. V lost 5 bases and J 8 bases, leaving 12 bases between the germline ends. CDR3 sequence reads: CASSAWEEGYTF. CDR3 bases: TGTGCCAGCAGCGCCTGGGAGGAGGGCTACACCTTC.

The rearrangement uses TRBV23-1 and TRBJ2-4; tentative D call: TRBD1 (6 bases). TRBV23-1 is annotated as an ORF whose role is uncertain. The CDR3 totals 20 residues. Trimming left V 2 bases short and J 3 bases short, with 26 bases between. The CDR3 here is CASSQRNRVGWLIGKNIQYF. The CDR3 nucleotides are TGCGCCAGCAGTCAAAGGAACAGGGTCGGGTGGTTGATAGGCAAAAACATTCAGTACTTC.

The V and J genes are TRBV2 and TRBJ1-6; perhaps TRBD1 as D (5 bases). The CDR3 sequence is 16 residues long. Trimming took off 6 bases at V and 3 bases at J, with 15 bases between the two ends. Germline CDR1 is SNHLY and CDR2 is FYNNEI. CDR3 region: CASSQDDSLYNSPLHF. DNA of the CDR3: TGTGCCAGCAGCCAAGATGACAGCCTCTATAATTCACCCCTCCACTTT.

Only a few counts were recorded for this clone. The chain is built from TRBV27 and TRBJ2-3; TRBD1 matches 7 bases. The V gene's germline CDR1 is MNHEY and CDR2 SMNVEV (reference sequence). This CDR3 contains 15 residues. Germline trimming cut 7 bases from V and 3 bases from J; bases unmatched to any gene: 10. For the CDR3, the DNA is TGTGCCAGCAACCCTACAGGGGTCGGTACAGATACGCAGTATTTT. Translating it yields CASNPTGVGTDTQYF.

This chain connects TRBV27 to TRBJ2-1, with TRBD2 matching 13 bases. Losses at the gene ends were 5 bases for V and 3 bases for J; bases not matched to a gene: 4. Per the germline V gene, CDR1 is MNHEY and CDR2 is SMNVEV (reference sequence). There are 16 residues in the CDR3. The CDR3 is CASSRGTSGVYNEQFF. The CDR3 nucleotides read TGTGCCAGCAGTCGAGGGACTAGCGGGGTCTACAATGAGCAGTTCTTC.

The CDR3 protein is CSVGLITDTQYF. In nucleotides, the CDR3 is TGCAGCGTTGGACTTATTACAGATACGCAGTATTTT. The rearrangement uses TRBV29-1 and TRBJ2-3, with D uncertain. Trimming stripped 4 bases from V and 3 bases from J, with 8 bases between. Germline V CDR1 and CDR2: SQVTM, ANQGSEA. This CDR3 is 12 amino acids long.

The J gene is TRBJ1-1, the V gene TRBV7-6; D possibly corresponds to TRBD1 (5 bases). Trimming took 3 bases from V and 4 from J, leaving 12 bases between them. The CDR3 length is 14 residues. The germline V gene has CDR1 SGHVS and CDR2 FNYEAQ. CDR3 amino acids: CASSLDGAVTEAFF. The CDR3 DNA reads TGTGCCAGCAGCTTGGATGGGGCTGTCACTGAAGCTTTCTTT.

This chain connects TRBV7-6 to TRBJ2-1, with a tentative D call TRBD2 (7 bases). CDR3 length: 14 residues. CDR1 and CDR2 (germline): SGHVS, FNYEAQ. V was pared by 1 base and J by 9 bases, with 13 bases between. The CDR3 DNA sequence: TGTGCCAGCAGCTTAGGAACAGGGAGGGGTGAGCAGTTCTTC. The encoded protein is CASSLGTGRGEQFF.

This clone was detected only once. The CDR3 region is CASSLPMTGGPTDTQYF. The CDR3 DNA is TGTGCCAGCAGCCTCCCCATGACGGGGGGGCCGACCGATACGCAGTATTTT. V gene TRBV7-9 combines with J gene TRBJ2-3; TRBD2 agrees at 8 bases. The CDR3 has 17 amino acids. Germline loops: CDR1 SEHNR, CDR2 FQNEAQ (reference sequence). The junction had 16 bases not matched to a gene; V was cut back by 5 bases and J by 6 bases.

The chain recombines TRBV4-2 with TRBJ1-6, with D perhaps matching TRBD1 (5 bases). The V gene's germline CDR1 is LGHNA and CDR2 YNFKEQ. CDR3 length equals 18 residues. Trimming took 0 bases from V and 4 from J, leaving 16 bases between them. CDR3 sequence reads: CASSQDVAGNPYNSPLHF. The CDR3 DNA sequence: TGTGCCAGCAGCCAAGATGTGGCAGGGAACCCTTATAATTCACCCCTCCACTTT.

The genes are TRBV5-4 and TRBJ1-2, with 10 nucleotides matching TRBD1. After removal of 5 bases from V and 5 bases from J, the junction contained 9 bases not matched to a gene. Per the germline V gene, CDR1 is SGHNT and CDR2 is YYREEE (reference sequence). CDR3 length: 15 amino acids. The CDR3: CASRLTGTGEYGYTF. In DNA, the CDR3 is TGTGCCAGCAGGTTGACCGGGACAGGGGAGTATGGCTACACCTTC.

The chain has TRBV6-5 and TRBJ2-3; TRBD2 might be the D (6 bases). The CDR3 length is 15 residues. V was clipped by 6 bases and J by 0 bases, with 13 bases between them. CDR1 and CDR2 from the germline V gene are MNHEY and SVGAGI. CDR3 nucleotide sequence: TGTGCCAGCAGAGAGCGGGCCGCTAGCACAGATACGCAGTATTTT. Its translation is CASRERAASTDTQYF.